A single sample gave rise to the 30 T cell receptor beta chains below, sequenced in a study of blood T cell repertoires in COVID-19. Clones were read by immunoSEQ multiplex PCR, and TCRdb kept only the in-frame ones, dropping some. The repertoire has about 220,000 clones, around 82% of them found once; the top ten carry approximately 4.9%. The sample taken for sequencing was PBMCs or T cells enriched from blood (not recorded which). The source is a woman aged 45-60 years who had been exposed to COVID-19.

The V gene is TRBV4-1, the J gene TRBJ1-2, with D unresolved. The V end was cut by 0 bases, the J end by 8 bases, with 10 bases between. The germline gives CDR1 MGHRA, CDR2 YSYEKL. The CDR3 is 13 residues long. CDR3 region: CASSQERGQGYTF. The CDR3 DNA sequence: TGCGCCAGCAGCCAAGAAAGAGGGCAGGGCTACACCTTC.

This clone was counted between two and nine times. In nucleotides, the CDR3 is TGTGCCAGCAGCCACCAGGGACAGGGGGCCCTCGGCGAGCAGTACTTC. It codes for CASSHQGQGALGEQYF. The chain combines TRBV6-6 with TRBJ2-7; 12 bases are shared with TRBD1. Trimming at V came to 6 bases and at J to 6 bases, leaving 12 bases not matched to a gene. The CDR3 loop spans 16 amino acids. Germline lookup yields CDR1 MNHNY and CDR2 SVGAGI (reference sequence).

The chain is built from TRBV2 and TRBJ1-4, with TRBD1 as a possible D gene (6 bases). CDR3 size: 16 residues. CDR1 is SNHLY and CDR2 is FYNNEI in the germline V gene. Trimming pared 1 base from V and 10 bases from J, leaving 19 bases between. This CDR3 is CASSEGHPGEVGKLFF. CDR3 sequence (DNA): TGTGCCAGCAGTGAAGGCCACCCAGGGGAAGTGGGAAAACTGTTTTTT.

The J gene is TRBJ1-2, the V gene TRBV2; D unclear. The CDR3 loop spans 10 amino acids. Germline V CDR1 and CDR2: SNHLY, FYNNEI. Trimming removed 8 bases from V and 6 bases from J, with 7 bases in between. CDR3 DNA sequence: TGTGCCAGCGGGGAGCATGGCTACACCTTC. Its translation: CASGEHGYTF.

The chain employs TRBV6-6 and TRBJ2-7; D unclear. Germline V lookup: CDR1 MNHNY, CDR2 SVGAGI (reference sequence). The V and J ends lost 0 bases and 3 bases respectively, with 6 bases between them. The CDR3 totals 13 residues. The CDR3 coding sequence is TGTGCCAGCAGTTACTCCCAAAACTACGAGCAGTACTTC. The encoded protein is CASSYSQNYEQYF.

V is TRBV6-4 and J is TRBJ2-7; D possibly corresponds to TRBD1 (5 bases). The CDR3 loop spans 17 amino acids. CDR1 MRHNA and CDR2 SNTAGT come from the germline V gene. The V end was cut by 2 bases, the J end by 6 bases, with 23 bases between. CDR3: CASSDPPLRGPTGEQYF. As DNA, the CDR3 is TGTGCCAGCAGTGACCCTCCTCTTAGGGGTCCCACCGGCGAGCAGTACTTC.

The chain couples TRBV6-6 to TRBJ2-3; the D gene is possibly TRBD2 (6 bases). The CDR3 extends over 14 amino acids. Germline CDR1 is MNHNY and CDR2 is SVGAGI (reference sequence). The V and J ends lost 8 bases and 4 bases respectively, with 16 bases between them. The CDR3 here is CASAPGGDADTQYF. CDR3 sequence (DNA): TGTGCCAGCGCTCCCGGAGGGGATGCAGATACGCAGTATTTT.

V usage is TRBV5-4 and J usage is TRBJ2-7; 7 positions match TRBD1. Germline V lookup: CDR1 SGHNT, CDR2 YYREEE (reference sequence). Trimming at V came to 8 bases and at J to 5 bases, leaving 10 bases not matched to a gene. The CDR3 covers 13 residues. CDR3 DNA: TGTGCCAGTAACAGGGGCCCAGACGACGAGCAGTACTTC. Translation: CASNRGPDDEQYF.

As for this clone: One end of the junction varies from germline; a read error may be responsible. The CDR3 DNA reads TGTGCCAGTAGTATTACGGCCGGCGGAGGATCTGGCGCCTTC. Its protein product is CASSITAGGGSGAF. V usage is TRBV19 and J usage is TRBJ1-2; D remains ambiguous. CDR1 and CDR2 (germline): LNHDA, SQIVND (reference sequence). The CDR3 covers 14 residues.

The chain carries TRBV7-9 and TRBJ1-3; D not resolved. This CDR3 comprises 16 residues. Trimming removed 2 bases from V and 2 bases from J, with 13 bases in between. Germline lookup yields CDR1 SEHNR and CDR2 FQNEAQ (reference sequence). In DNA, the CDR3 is TGTGCCAGCAGCTTATCTCATCGGGGTACTGGAAACACCATATATTTT. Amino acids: CASSLSHRGTGNTIYF.

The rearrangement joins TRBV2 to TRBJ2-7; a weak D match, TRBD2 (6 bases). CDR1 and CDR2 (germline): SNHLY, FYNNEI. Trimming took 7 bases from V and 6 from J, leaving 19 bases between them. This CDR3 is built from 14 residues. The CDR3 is CASNTAGPGGEQYF. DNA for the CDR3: TGTGCCAGCAACACAGCGGGCCCTGGAGGCGAGCAGTACTTC.

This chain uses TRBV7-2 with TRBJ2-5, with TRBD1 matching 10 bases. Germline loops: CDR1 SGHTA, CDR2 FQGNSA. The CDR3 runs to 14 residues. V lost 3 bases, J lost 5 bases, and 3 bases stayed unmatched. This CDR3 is CASSLDRGRETQYF. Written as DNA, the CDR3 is TGTGCCAGCAGCTTGGACAGGGGGAGGGAGACCCAGTACTTC.

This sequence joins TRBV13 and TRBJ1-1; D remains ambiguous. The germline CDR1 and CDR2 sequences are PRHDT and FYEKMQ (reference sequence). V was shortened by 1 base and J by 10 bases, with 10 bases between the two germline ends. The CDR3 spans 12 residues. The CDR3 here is CASSLVKGGAFF. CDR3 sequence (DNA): TGTGCCAGCAGCTTAGTGAAGGGAGGAGCTTTCTTT.

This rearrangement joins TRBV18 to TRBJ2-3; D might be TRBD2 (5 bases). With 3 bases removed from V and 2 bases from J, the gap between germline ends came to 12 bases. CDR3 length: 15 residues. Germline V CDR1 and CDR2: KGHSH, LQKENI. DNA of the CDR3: TGTGCCAGCTCACCCACAACGGGGATCACAGATACGCAGTATTTT. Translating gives CASSPTTGITDTQYF. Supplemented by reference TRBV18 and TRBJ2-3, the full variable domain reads NAGVMQNPRHLVRRRGQEARLRCSPMKGHSHVYWYRQLPEEGLKFMVYLQKENIIDESGMPKERFSAEFPKEGPSILRIQQVVRGDSAAYFCASSPTTGITDTQYFGPGTRLTVL.

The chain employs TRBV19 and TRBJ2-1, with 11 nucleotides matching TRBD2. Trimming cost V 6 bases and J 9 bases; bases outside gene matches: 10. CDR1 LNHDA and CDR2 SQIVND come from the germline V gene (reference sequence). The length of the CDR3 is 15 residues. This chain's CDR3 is CASSLRLAGMGEQFF. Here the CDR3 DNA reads TGTGCCAGTAGCCTGAGACTAGCGGGGATGGGTGAGCAGTTCTTC.

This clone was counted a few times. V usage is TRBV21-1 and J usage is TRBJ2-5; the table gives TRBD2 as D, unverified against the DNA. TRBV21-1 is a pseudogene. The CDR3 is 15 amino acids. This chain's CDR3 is CASSLLRSYQETQYF. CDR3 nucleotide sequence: TGTGCCAGCAGCCTCCTGCGATCGTACCAAGAGACCCAGTACTTC.

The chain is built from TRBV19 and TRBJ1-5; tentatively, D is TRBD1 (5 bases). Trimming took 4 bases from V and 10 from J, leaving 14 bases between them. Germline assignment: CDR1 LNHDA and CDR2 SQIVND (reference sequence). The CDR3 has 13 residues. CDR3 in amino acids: CASSRGGPRPQHF. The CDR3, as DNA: TGTGCCAGTAGTAGGGGCGGACCGCGTCCCCAGCATTTT.

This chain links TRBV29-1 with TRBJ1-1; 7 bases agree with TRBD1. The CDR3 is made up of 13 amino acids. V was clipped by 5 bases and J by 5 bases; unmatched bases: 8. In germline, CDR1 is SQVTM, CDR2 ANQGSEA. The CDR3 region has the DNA TGCAGCGTTACAGACAGGGTTTCTACTGAAGCTTTCTTT. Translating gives CSVTDRVSTEAFF.

CDR3 sequence reads: CASSSGGPNYGYTF. Written as DNA, the CDR3 is TGTGCCAGCAGTTCGGGGGGCCCGAACTATGGCTACACCTTC. This chain connects TRBV11-2 to TRBJ1-2, with D possibly matching TRBD1 (6 bases). This CDR3 has 14 residues. Per germline, CDR1 SGHAT and CDR2 FQNNGV. V gave up 6 bases and J gave up 2 bases, with 13 bases separating them.

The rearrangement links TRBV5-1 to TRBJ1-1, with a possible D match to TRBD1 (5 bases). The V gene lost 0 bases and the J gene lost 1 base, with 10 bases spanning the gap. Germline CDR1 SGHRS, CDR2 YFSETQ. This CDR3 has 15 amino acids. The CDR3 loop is CASSLGATANTEAFF. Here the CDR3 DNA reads TGCGCCAGCAGCTTGGGAGCGACAGCGAACACTGAAGCTTTCTTT.

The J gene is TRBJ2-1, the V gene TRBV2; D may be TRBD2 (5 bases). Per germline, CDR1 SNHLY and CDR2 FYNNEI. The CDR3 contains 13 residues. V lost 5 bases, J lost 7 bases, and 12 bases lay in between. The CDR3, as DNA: TGTGCCAGCAGTTTGTTAGGGAGTAATGAGCAGTTCTTC. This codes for CASSLLGSNEQFF.

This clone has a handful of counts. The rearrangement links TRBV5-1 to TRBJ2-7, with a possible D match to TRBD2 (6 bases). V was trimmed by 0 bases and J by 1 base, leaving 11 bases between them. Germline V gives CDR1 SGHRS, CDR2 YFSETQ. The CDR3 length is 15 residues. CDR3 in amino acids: CASSLELGGSYEQYF. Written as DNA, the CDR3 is TGCGCCAGCAGCTTGGAATTGGGGGGATCCTACGAGCAGTACTTC.

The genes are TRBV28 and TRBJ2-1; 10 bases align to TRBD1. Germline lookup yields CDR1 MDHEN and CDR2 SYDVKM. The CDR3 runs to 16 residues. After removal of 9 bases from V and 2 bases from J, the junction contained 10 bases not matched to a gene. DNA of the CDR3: TGTGCCAGTGCTGAGGAGGGACAGGGGACCTACAATGAGCAGTTCTTC. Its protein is CASAEEGQGTYNEQFF.

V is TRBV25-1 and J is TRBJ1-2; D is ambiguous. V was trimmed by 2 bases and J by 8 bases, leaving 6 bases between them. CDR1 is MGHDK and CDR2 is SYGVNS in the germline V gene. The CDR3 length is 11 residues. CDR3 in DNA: TGTGCCAGCAGTGAAGCCGGGGGCTACACCTTC. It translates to CASSEAGGYTF.

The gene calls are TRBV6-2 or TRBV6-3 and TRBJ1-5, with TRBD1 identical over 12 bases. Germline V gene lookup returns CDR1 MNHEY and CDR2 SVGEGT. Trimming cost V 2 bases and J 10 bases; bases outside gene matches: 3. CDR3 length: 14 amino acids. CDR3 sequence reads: CASSYRDRGQPQHF. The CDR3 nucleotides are TGTGCCAGCAGTTACCGGGACAGGGGGCAACCCCAGCATTTT.

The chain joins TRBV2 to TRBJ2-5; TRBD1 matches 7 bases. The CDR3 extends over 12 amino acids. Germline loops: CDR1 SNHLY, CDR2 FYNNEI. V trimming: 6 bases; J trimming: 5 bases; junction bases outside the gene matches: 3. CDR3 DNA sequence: TGTGCCAGCAGGACAGGGATGGAGACCCAGTACTTC. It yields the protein CASRTGMETQYF. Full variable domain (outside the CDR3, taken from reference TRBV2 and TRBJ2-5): EPEVTQTPSHQVTQMGQEVILRCVPISNHLYFYWYRQILGQKVEFLVSFYNNEISEKSEIFDDQFSVERPDGSNFTLKIRSTKLEDSAMYFCASRTGMETQYFGPGTRLLVL.

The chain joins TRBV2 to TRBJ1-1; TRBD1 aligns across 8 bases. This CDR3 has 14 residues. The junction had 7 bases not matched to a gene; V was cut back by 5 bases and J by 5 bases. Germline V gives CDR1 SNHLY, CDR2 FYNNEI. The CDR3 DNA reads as TGTGCCAGCAGTCAGACAGGGGTATCGACTGAAGCTTTCTTT. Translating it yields CASSQTGVSTEAFF.

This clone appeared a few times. The CDR3, as DNA: TGTGCCAGCAGAGGGGCAGGAACCAATTCACCCCTCCACTTT. Residues: CASRGAGTNSPLHF. The rearrangement links TRBV6-5 to TRBJ1-6, with D possibly TRBD1 on 5 matching bases. The V end lost 6 bases, the J end lost 7 bases, and 13 bases lay between the germline ends. The CDR3 is 14 amino acids. Looked up from germline, CDR1 is MNHEY and CDR2 is SVGAGI.

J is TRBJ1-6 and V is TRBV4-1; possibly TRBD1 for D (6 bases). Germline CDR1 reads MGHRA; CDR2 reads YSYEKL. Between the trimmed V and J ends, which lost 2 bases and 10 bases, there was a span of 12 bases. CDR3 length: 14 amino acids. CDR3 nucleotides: TGCGCCAGCAGCCAAAACAGGGTCGGATCACCCCTCCACTTT. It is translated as CASSQNRVGSPLHF.

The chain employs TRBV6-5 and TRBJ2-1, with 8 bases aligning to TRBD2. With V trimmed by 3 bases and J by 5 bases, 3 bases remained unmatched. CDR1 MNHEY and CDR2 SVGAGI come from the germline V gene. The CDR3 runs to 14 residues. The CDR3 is CASSYSGGDNEQFF. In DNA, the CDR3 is TGTGCCAGCAGTTATTCCGGGGGGGACAATGAGCAGTTCTTC.